These 22 T cell receptor beta chains originate from one sample sequenced in a study of shared clonotypes between healthy human individuals. Some clones are missing from TCRdb's copy, which holds only in-frame ones; the method was immunoSEQ multiplex PCR. Of more than 80,000 clones in the sample, under 80% were seen once. The sequencing sample was made of memory CD8+ T cells sorted from blood. Specified subset: CD45RO+ cells pooled with CCR7-negative TemRA cells. All receptors come from a man in his thirties or forties in good health.

Remarks on this clone: At one boundary the junction diverges from the germline segment, which might be a read error. The rearrangement links TRBV25-1 to TRBJ2-3, with 8 bases lining up with TRBD2. Germline V gene lookup returns CDR1 MGHDK and CDR2 SYGVNS. This CDR3 spans 16 amino acids. The CDR3 sequence: CASRPASGLGTDTQYF. The CDR3 DNA reads as TGTGCGAGCAGGCCCGCTAGCGGGCTGGGAACAGATACGCAGTATTTT. The complete variable domain, with remaining parts taken from reference TRBV25-1 and TRBJ2-3, reads EADIYQTPRYLVIGTGKKITLECSQTMGHDKMYWYQQDPGMELHLIHYSYGVNSTEKGDLSSESTVSRIRTEHFPLTLESARPSHTSQYLCASRPASGLGTDTQYFGPGTRLTVL.

This sequence joins TRBV7-8 and TRBJ2-5, with D unresolved. Trimming left V 3 bases short and J 1 base short, with 12 bases between. Germline CDR1 reads SGHVS; CDR2 reads FQNEAQ. The CDR3 loop spans 15 amino acids. This CDR3 reads CASSFGNGFQETQYF. DNA for the CDR3: TGTGCCAGCAGCTTCGGAAACGGGTTCCAAGAGACCCAGTACTTC.

The chain carries TRBV5-1 and TRBJ2-1; D not resolved. The CDR3 length is 15 residues. V was pared by 0 bases and J by 4 bases, with 11 bases between. Germline V CDR1 and CDR2: SGHRS, YFSETQ. The CDR3 spells CASSLVAVGYNEQFF. Written as DNA, the CDR3 is TGCGCCAGCAGCTTGGTGGCAGTCGGGTACAATGAGCAGTTCTTC.

This clone has a single count. The chain combines TRBV13 with TRBJ2-7; D not certain. The CDR3 has 12 residues. V lost 6 bases to trimming and J lost 0 bases, with 6 bases between them. The germline V gene encodes CDR1 PRHDT and CDR2 FYEKMQ (reference sequence). As DNA, the CDR3 is TGTGCCAGCAGTCATAGCTCCTACGAGCAGTACTTC. Translation: CASSHSSYEQYF.

The chain carries TRBV6-1 and TRBJ1-2; no reliable D call. Germline CDR1 MNHNS, CDR2 SASEGT. CDR3 length: 15 residues. Trimming stripped 2 bases from V and 0 bases from J, with 10 bases between. The CDR3 reads CASSENGLPNYGYTF. DNA for the CDR3: TGTGCCAGCAGTGAAAATGGACTGCCTAACTATGGCTACACCTTC.

This sequence joins TRBV29-1 and TRBJ2-3, with TRBD1 matching 8 bases. Germline values: CDR1 SQVTM, CDR2 ANQGSEA. The CDR3 spans 16 residues. Losses at the gene ends were 0 bases for V and 6 bases for J; bases not matched to a gene: 11. The CDR3 spells CSVEDGTGTSEDTQYF. For the CDR3, the DNA is TGCAGCGTTGAAGACGGGACAGGCACTTCTGAGGATACGCAGTATTTT.

The V call is TRBV28, the J call TRBJ2-7, with TRBD1 as a possible D gene (6 bases). V was shortened by 6 bases and J by 6 bases, with 12 bases between the two germline ends. The CDR3 runs 12 residues. Per the germline V gene, CDR1 is MDHEN and CDR2 is SYDVKM. Here the CDR3 DNA reads TGTGCCAGCAGCCGGGACATTAGCGAGCAGTACTTC. It encodes CASSRDISEQYF.

This clone was observed a single time. The V gene is TRBV4-1, the J gene TRBJ2-1; TRBD2 is a possible D gene (5 bases). With 6 bases removed from V and 8 bases from J, the gap between germline ends came to 14 bases. Germline CDR1 is MGHRA and CDR2 is YSYEKL. This CDR3 is built from 13 residues. The CDR3 DNA reads as TGCGCCAGCAGGCCTGTCCTAGCATATGAGCAGTTCTTC. Translating gives CASRPVLAYEQFF.

The sample holds many counts of this clone. CDR3 sequence reads: CASSFFGGADSYNEQFF. The CDR3 nucleotides are TGTGCCAGCAGTTTTTTTGGGGGGGCGGATTCCTACAATGAGCAGTTCTTC. The chain is built from TRBV28 and TRBJ2-1; weak D call: TRBD2 (7 bases). From germline, CDR1 is MDHEN and CDR2 SYDVKM. The CDR3 is 17 residues long. The V end was cut by 3 bases, the J end by 1 base, with 16 bases between.

This clone was detected a few times. The chain couples TRBV27 to TRBJ1-2; 10 nucleotides line up with TRBD1. Per germline, CDR1 MNHEY and CDR2 SMNVEV (reference sequence). Unmatched junction bases numbered 3, after V lost 5 bases and J lost 6 bases. The CDR3 consists of 13 residues. The CDR3 nucleotides read TGTGCCAGCAGTCTCGGGACAGGGGATGGCTACACCTTC. This codes for CASSLGTGDGYTF.

This chain uses TRBV4-3 with TRBJ1-2; D unclear. CDR1 is LGHNA and CDR2 is YSLEER in the germline V gene. Trimming shortened V by 0 bases and J by 3 bases, and 11 bases separated the two germline ends. CDR3 length: 15 residues. The CDR3 DNA reads TGCGCCAGCAGCCAAGAACTGGCAGCCGACTATGGCTACACCTTC. The encoded protein is CASSQELAADYGYTF.

The gene calls are TRBV5-1 and TRBJ1-1; possibly TRBD1 for D (5 bases). CDR1 and CDR2 (germline): SGHRS, YFSETQ. Trimming stripped 4 bases from V and 7 bases from J, with 11 bases between. This CDR3 has 12 residues. In DNA form, the CDR3 reads TGCGCCAGCAGCGTGGTCGGGGGTGAAGCTTTCTTT. This translates into CASSVVGGEAFF.

V and J are TRBV5-1 and TRBJ2-7; a possible D gene is TRBD1 (6 bases). CDR1 SGHRS and CDR2 YFSETQ come from the germline V gene. The CDR3 totals 15 residues. V lost 0 bases to trimming and J lost 0 bases, with 10 bases between them. The CDR3 DNA is TGCGCCAGCAGCTTGGTAGGGGGTAGCTCCTACGAGCAGTACTTC. It yields the protein CASSLVGGSSYEQYF.

The chain couples TRBV25-1 to TRBJ2-1, with D perhaps TRBD1 (5 bases). This CDR3 is 16 amino acids long. Germline loops: CDR1 MGHDK, CDR2 SYGVNS. V lost 4 bases to trimming and J lost 0 bases, with 13 bases between them. CDR3 bases: TGTGCCAGCAGTGCATCCCAGGGCAACTCCTACAATGAGCAGTTCTTC. This gives the protein CASSASQGNSYNEQFF.

The chain combines TRBV7-8 with TRBJ2-3, with D perhaps TRBD1 or TRBD2 (5 bases each). The CDR3 is 14 amino acids. The ends were cut back, 5 bases at V and 6 bases at J, with 15 bases in the middle. Germline values: CDR1 SGHVS, CDR2 FQNEAQ. CDR3 coding DNA: TGTGCCAGCAGCACCTCCCGGGGCGCGGATACGCAGTATTTT. It yields the protein CASSTSRGADTQYF.

Turning to this clone: This probably arose from a read error, given a far larger clone one base away. The same CDR3 arises from other DNA sequences in this sample as well. The rearrangement joins TRBV10-2 to TRBJ2-2, with 7 bases matching TRBD1. Germline CDR1 is WSHSY and CDR2 is SAAADI. CDR3 length: 17 residues. V trimming: 6 bases; J trimming: 4 bases; junction bases outside the gene matches: 14. In nucleotides, the CDR3 is TGCGCCAGCAGGGATCCAGATAGGGGGCACGGCACCGGGGAGCTGTTTTTT. It is translated as CASRDPDRGHGTGELFF.

This chain links TRBV5-6 with TRBJ2-7; a weak D match, TRBD1 (5 bases). V shed 2 bases and J shed 0 bases, with 12 bases lying between them. Germline V CDR1 and CDR2: SGHDT, YYEEEE. The CDR3 has 15 amino acids. The CDR3 sequence: CASSLEGDSSYEQYF. DNA of the CDR3: TGTGCCAGCAGCTTAGAAGGGGATAGCTCCTACGAGCAGTACTTC. The full variable domain, rest sourced from reference TRBV5-6 and TRBJ2-7, is DAGVTQSPTHLIKTRGQQVTLRCSPKSGHDTVSWYQQALGQGPQFIFQYYEEEERQRGNFPDRFSGHQFPNYSSELNVNALLLGDSALYLCASSLEGDSSYEQYFGPGTRLTVT.

This clone was counted between two and nine times. The V and J genes are TRBV27 and TRBJ2-1; the D gene is possibly TRBD2 (5 bases). The CDR3 sequence is 12 residues long. The germline V gene has CDR1 MNHEY and CDR2 SMNVEV (reference sequence). V lost 7 bases to trimming and J lost 7 bases, with 11 bases between them. CDR3 coding DNA: TGTGCCAGCATGCGAGGGATGAATGAGCAGTTCTTC. It codes for CASMRGMNEQFF.

There are a few counts of this clone. The chain employs TRBV2 and TRBJ2-7; TRBD1 matches at 7 bases. The CDR3 totals 14 residues. With 6 bases clipped from V and 0 bases from J, the junction kept 5 bases outside the gene matches. Looked up from germline, CDR1 is SNHLY and CDR2 is FYNNEI. The DNA of the CDR3 is TGTGCCAGCAGGAGACAGGGAAACTCCTACGAGCAGTACTTC. Translation gives CASRRQGNSYEQYF.

The rearrangement links TRBV4-1 to TRBJ1-2; a possible D gene is TRBD1 (6 bases). The CDR3 extends over 15 amino acids. Germline loops: CDR1 MGHRA, CDR2 YSYEKL. Trimming shortened V by 3 bases and J by 4 bases, and 15 bases separated the two germline ends. The CDR3 loop reads CASSHDTGSVYGYTF. For the CDR3, the DNA is TGCGCCAGCAGCCACGACACAGGGTCTGTCTATGGCTACACCTTC.

The genes are TRBV7-9 and TRBJ2-1, with D perhaps assigned TRBD1 or TRBD2 (6 bases each). The V end lost 4 bases, the J end lost 5 bases, and 27 bases lay between the germline ends. The CDR3 is made up of 19 amino acids. Per the germline V gene, CDR1 is SEHNR and CDR2 is FQNEAQ (reference sequence). Written as DNA, the CDR3 is TGTGCCAGCAGCTCCCTGGAGGGGGGCTTCTGGATAGGTGACAATGAGCAGTTCTTC. Amino acid sequence: CASSSLEGGFWIGDNEQFF.

J is TRBJ2-7 and V is TRBV25-1; D remains ambiguous. CDR1 and CDR2 (germline): MGHDK, SYGVNS. With 5 bases removed from V and 2 bases from J, the gap between germline ends came to 13 bases. The CDR3 extends over 14 amino acids. CDR3 sequence (DNA): TGTGCCAGCAGTCCCGACACGCTGGCCTACGAGCAGTACTTC. Protein sequence: CASSPDTLAYEQYF.